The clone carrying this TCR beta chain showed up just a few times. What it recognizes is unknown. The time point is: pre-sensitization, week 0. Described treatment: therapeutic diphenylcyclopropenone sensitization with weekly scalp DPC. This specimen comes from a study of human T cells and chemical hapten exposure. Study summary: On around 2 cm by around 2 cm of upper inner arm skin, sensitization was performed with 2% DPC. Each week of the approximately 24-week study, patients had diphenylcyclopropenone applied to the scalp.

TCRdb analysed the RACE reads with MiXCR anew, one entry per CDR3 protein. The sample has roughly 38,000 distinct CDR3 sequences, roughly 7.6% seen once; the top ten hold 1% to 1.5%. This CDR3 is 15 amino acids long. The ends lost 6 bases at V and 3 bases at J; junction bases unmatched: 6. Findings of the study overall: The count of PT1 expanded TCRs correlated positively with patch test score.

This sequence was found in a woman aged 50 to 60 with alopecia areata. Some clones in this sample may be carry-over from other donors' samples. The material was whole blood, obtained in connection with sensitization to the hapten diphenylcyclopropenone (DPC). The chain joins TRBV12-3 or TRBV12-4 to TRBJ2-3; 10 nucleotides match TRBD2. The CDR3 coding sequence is TGTGCCAGCAGGTCCCCGGGACTAGCGACAGATACGCAGTATTTT. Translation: CASRSPGLATDTQYF.